What follows are 23 T cell receptor beta chains derived from one specimen sequenced in a study of cytomegalovirus exposure and HLA in healthy donors. Both 60 Vbeta primers and 13 Jbeta primers went into the PCR. Only in-frame clones appear in the TCRdb table, and some are missing; sequencing was by immunoSEQ multiplex PCR. The sample holds 85,000 to 100,000 clones; more than 65% are singletons and the top ten take 8% to 9%. Sequenced: PBMCs. These receptors all come from a human donor in good health.

The chain recombines TRBV13 with TRBJ1-1; D is unclear. Trimming took 1 base from V and 11 from J, leaving 5 bases between them. Per the germline V gene, CDR1 is PRHDT and CDR2 is FYEKMQ (reference sequence). The CDR3 covers 10 residues. The CDR3 loop is CASSLVSAFF. The CDR3 DNA reads TGTGCCAGCAGCTTAGTTTCGGCTTTCTTT.

The V gene is TRBV18, the J gene TRBJ2-3, with TRBD2 identical over 8 bases. The J segment lost 5 bases and the V segment lost 3 bases, leaving 4 bases of the junction unmatched. The CDR3 is 14 amino acids. Germline V gene sequence: CDR1 KGHSH, CDR2 LQKENI. For the CDR3, the DNA is TGTGCCAGCTCACCGAGCGGGAGACGAGATACGCAGTATTTT. Translated: CASSPSGRRDTQYF. Drawing the rest from reference TRBV18 and TRBJ2-3, the complete variable domain is NAGVMQNPRHLVRRRGQEARLRCSPMKGHSHVYWYRQLPEEGLKFMVYLQKENIIDESGMPKERFSAEFPKEGPSILRIQQVVRGDSAAYFCASSPSGRRDTQYFGPGTRLTVL.

The chain uses TRBV5-4 and TRBJ1-2; D not resolved. Trimming cost V 4 bases and J 0 bases, with 16 bases left between them. The CDR3 totals 16 residues. CDR1 is SGHNT and CDR2 is YYREEE in the germline V gene (reference sequence). Here the CDR3 reads CASSPRAAVANYGYTF. CDR3 bases: TGTGCCAGCAGCCCTCGAGCGGCAGTAGCTAACTATGGCTACACCTTC.

The V call is TRBV25-1, the J call TRBJ2-4; 11 nucleotides agree with TRBD1. This CDR3 is 17 amino acids long. The germline CDR1 and CDR2 sequences are MGHDK and SYGVNS. The V and J ends lost 0 bases and 8 bases, in that order; junction bases with no gene match: 9. The chain's CDR3 is CASSEYSSGTGGDIQYF. CDR3 in DNA: TGTGCCAGCAGTGAATATTCGAGTGGGACAGGGGGGGACATTCAGTACTTC.

The chain joins TRBV6-1 to TRBJ2-1; 14 positions agree with TRBD2. Germline values: CDR1 MNHNS, CDR2 SASEGT. The CDR3 has 13 amino acids. Unmatched junction bases numbered 5, after V lost 10 bases and J lost 9 bases. CDR3 sequence: CAMGLAGVGEQFF. CDR3 bases: TGTGCCATGGGACTAGCGGGGGTGGGTGAGCAGTTCTTC.

This rearrangement joins TRBV29-1 to TRBJ1-1; possible D gene TRBD1, 5 bases. Per germline, CDR1 SQVTM and CDR2 ANQGSEA. V was shortened by 4 bases and J by 1 base, with 10 bases between the two germline ends. The CDR3 has 13 amino acids. CDR3 loop: CSVALGGNTEAFF. The CDR3 coding sequence is TGCAGCGTTGCCCTCGGGGGGAACACTGAAGCTTTCTTT.

The J gene is TRBJ2-3, the V gene TRBV7-6; 8 bases line up with TRBD1. Trimming removed 1 base from V and 3 bases from J; junction bases left unmatched: 3. The CDR3 is 15 amino acids. Germline V gene lookup returns CDR1 SGHVS and CDR2 FNYEAQ. CDR3 in amino acids: CASSLGGQETDTQYF. In DNA form, the CDR3 reads TGTGCCAGCAGCTTAGGGGGACAGGAGACAGATACGCAGTATTTT.

The chain links TRBV19 to TRBJ1-4; D call uncertain. The CDR3 sequence is 14 residues long. V lost 8 bases and J lost 0, with 10 bases in between. Germline V gives CDR1 LNHDA, CDR2 SQIVND (reference sequence). CDR3: CASSTGATNEKLFF. The CDR3 DNA reads TGTGCCAGTTCTACGGGTGCAACTAATGAAAAACTGTTTTTT.

The genes are TRBV7-7 and TRBJ2-1, with D maybe TRBD1 (5 bases). Germline V CDR1 and CDR2: SSHAT, FNYEAQ (reference sequence). The CDR3 totals 14 residues. With 0 bases removed from V and 10 bases from J, the gap between germline ends came to 13 bases. The CDR3 sequence: CASSLAGRAGEQFF. The DNA for the CDR3 is TGTGCCAGCAGCTTAGCGGGGCGAGCTGGCGAGCAGTTCTTC.

This chain joins TRBV6-6 and TRBJ2-2; D is ambiguous. CDR1 is MNHNY, CDR2 SVGAGI, per germline (reference sequence). With 6 bases removed from V and 4 bases from J, the gap between germline ends came to 3 bases. CDR3 length equals 11 residues. The CDR3 protein is CASSGTGELFF. Here the CDR3 DNA reads TGTGCCAGCAGCGGCACCGGGGAGCTGTTTTTT.

This clone occurred once. The chain carries TRBV5-1 and TRBJ2-5, with a weak D call TRBD1 (5 bases). The J call may be in error: the DNA end matches TRBJ2-7 better. Germline V gene sequence: CDR1 SGHRS, CDR2 YFSETQ. This CDR3 contains 14 residues. The CDR3 loop is CASSLTDSTYEQYF. The CDR3 DNA sequence: TGCGCCAGCAGCTTGACCGACAGTACCTACGAGCAGTACTTC.

The sample holds a few counts of this clone. This chain links TRBV5-6 with TRBJ1-3; 9 nucleotides agree with TRBD1. The CDR3 length is 16 residues. Germline CDR1 SGHDT, CDR2 YYEEEE. V lost 4 bases to trimming and J lost 2 bases; unmatched junction nucleotides: 7. DNA for the CDR3: TGTGCCAGCAGCCCCGGGACAGGGACCCCTGGAAACACCATATATTTT. Translation: CASSPGTGTPGNTIYF. Complete variable domain (other parts from reference TRBV5-6 and TRBJ1-3): DAGVTQSPTHLIKTRGQQVTLRCSPKSGHDTVSWYQQALGQGPQFIFQYYEEEERQRGNFPDRFSGHQFPNYSSELNVNALLLGDSALYLCASSPGTGTPGNTIYFGEGSWLTVV.

The CDR3 sequence is CASSPSPNSSPLHF. DNA for the CDR3: TGTGCCAGTAGCCCCTCGCCTAATAGTTCACCCCTCCACTTT. The chain couples TRBV19 to TRBJ1-6; D is undetermined. CDR3 length equals 14 residues. The V gene's germline CDR1 is LNHDA and CDR2 SQIVND (reference sequence). V lost 6 bases and J lost 9, with 15 bases in between.

The rearrangement links TRBV2 to TRBJ2-7; 8 bases align to TRBD1. The CDR3 runs to 14 residues. CDR1 is SNHLY and CDR2 is FYNNEI in the germline V gene. The junction had 7 bases not matched to a gene; V was cut back by 5 bases and J by 4 bases. In nucleotides, the CDR3 is TGTGCCAGCAGTATAGACGGGGACAGGTACGAGCAGTACTTC. Protein product: CASSIDGDRYEQYF.

This clone turned up a few times. J is TRBJ1-1 and V is TRBV4-1; maybe TRBD1 (6 bases). Germline V gene sequence: CDR1 MGHRA, CDR2 YSYEKL. The CDR3 runs 16 residues. Trimming took 1 base from V and 0 from J, leaving 12 bases between them. The DNA for the CDR3 is TGCGCCAGCAGCCAAGCACTACAGGGCGTGAACACTGAAGCTTTCTTT. Translating it yields CASSQALQGVNTEAFF.

The chain recombines TRBV30 with TRBJ2-1; 10 nucleotides line up with TRBD2. The CDR3 length is 15 residues. V lost 0 bases, J lost 4 bases, and 3 bases stayed unmatched. In germline, CDR1 is GTSNPN, CDR2 SVGIG (reference sequence). The CDR3 DNA follows: TGTGCCTGGAGTGTAAGGACTAGCGGTTACAATGAGCAGTTCTTC. It encodes CAWSVRTSGYNEQFF.

In DNA, the CDR3 is TGTGCCATCAGAGGGACAGGGTTTGATTTCTTT. Its protein is CAIRGTGFDFF. The V call is TRBV10-3, the J call TRBJ1-1; 9 bases fit TRBD1. Germline values: CDR1 ENHRY, CDR2 SYGVKD. The V and J ends lost 6 bases and 13 bases, in that order; junction bases with no gene match: 6. The CDR3 has 11 amino acids.

This clone was counted a single time. This rearrangement joins TRBV7-9 to TRBJ1-6, with D unresolved. The germline CDR1 and CDR2 sequences are SEHNR and FQNEAQ (reference sequence). V lost 1 base and J lost 6, with 13 bases in between. CDR3 length: 16 residues. The CDR3 loop reads CASSLDGRAGNSPLHF. The CDR3, as DNA: TGTGCCAGCAGCTTAGATGGTCGGGCGGGTAATTCACCCCTCCACTTT.

The chain combines TRBV5-1 with TRBJ1-1; D uncertain. CDR1 is SGHRS and CDR2 is YFSETQ in the germline V gene. The CDR3 sequence is 17 residues long. The V gene lost 0 bases and the J gene lost 5 bases, with 20 bases spanning the gap. CDR3 sequence: CASSLGSFRPAGTEAFF. CDR3 DNA: TGCGCCAGCAGCTTGGGATCCTTCAGGCCCGCGGGGACTGAAGCTTTCTTT.

The rearrangement joins TRBV5-8 to TRBJ1-4, with 10 nucleotides matching TRBD1. The J segment lost 5 bases and the V segment lost 3 bases, leaving 1 base of the junction unmatched. There are 14 residues in the CDR3. The germline V gene has CDR1 SGHTS and CDR2 YDEGEE. Here the CDR3 reads CASSSGQGNEKLFF. For the CDR3, the DNA is TGTGCCAGCAGCTCGGGACAGGGGAATGAAAAACTGTTTTTT.

The chain carries TRBV29-1 and TRBJ1-1, with a tentative D call TRBD1 (5 bases). The germline gives CDR1 SQVTM, CDR2 ANQGSEA. V was trimmed by 6 bases and J by 4 bases, leaving 27 bases between them. The CDR3 is 17 amino acids. The CDR3 reads CSVPNPGRADWGTEAFF. The CDR3 DNA sequence: TGCAGCGTCCCCAATCCCGGCAGGGCCGACTGGGGCACTGAAGCTTTCTTT. Drawing the rest from reference TRBV29-1 and TRBJ1-1, the complete variable domain is SAVISQKPSRDICQRGTSLTIQCQVDSQVTMMFWYRQQPGQSLTLIATANQGSEATYESGFVIDKFPISRPNLTFSTLTVSNMSPEDSSIYLCSVPNPGRADWGTEAFFGQGTRLTVV.

The chain recombines TRBV12-5 with TRBJ2-7; D possibly corresponds to TRBD2 (5 bases). Germline loops: CDR1 LGHNT, CDR2 FRNRAP. This CDR3 has 20 residues. Trimming removed 2 bases at V and 3 bases at J, with 29 bases between. CDR3 in DNA: TGTGCTAGTGGTTTGATACTGACGGACCCTCTAAGCGGAAAACGCTACGAGCAGTACTTC. Amino acid sequence: CASGLILTDPLSGKRYEQYF.

The chain is built from TRBV5-1 and TRBJ1-2; maybe TRBD1 (6 bases). Deletions cut 1 base from V and 4 bases from J, with 11 bases between. Germline-derived CDR1 and CDR2 are SGHRS and YFSETQ. The CDR3 runs 14 residues. The CDR3 loop reads CASSLPGAGYGYTF. The CDR3 nucleotides read TGCGCCAGCAGCTTGCCAGGGGCGGGCTATGGCTACACCTTC.